Below, 21 T cell receptor beta chains from the same sample are listed, as sequenced in a study of T-cell reconstitution after alpha-beta-depleted transplantation in children. It was with unique molecular identifiers that the TCRbeta library was prepared. TCRdb processed the PCR reads anew with MiXCR; each CDR3 protein has one entry. The data show about a million distinct CDR3 sequences, around 30% seen once. This sample comprised PBMCs, mostly from graft donor cells, obtained 360 days after TCRalphabeta/CD19-depleted stem cell transplant. Every receptor here comes from a boy younger than two who had a stem cell transplant for SCID, so the T cells may come from the graft donor.

This clonotype was picked up one time. The genes are TRBV29-1 and TRBJ2-7, with unresolved D. CDR3 size: 11 residues. Per the germline V gene, CDR1 is SQVTM and CDR2 is ANQGSEA. Trimming removed 4 bases at V and 3 bases at J, with 7 bases between. CDR3 protein: CSVVNIYEQYF. The DNA for the CDR3 is TGCAGCGTTGTTAATATCTACGAGCAGTACTTC.

CDR3 protein: CASTVSGTDTQYF. DNA of the CDR3: TGTGCCAGCACCGTATCGGGGACAGATACGCAGTATTTT. The rearrangement joins TRBV6-2 or TRBV6-3 to TRBJ2-3; D may be TRBD2 (5 bases). This CDR3 has 13 residues. The germline V and J ends were trimmed by 7 bases and 3 bases, with 11 bases remaining between them. Germline V gives CDR1 MNHEY, CDR2 SVGEGT.

V usage is TRBV18 and J usage is TRBJ2-5, with 8 bases lining up with TRBD1. The V segment lost 4 bases and the J segment 5 bases; nucleotides outside the gene matches: 6. Germline CDR1 and CDR2: KGHSH and LQKENI. This CDR3 is 14 amino acids long. Here the CDR3 reads CASSQDRVKETQYF. The CDR3 region has the DNA TGTGCCAGCTCACAGGACAGGGTCAAGGAGACCCAGTACTTC.

V usage is TRBV29-1 and J usage is TRBJ1-1; maybe TRBD1 (5 bases). V was clipped by 6 bases and J by 0 bases, with 11 bases between them. Per the germline V gene, CDR1 is SQVTM and CDR2 is ANQGSEA. CDR3 length: 13 residues. The CDR3 loop reads CSVRQLMNTEAFF. The CDR3 DNA is TGCAGCGTGAGACAGTTAATGAACACTGAAGCTTTCTTT. The full variable domain, in which reference TRBV29-1 and TRBJ1-1 provide the parts outside the CDR3, is SAVISQKPSRDICQRGTSLTIQCQVDSQVTMMFWYRQQPGQSLTLIATANQGSEATYESGFVIDKFPISRPNLTFSTLTVSNMSPEDSSIYLCSVRQLMNTEAFFGQGTRLTVV.

This clonotype came up once. As DNA, the CDR3 is TGCGCCAGCAGCTTGTATCCTGCCGACTCTGGAAACACCATATATTTT. Its protein is CASSLYPADSGNTIYF. The chain combines TRBV5-1 with TRBJ1-3; D remains unclear. Germline CDR1 reads SGHRS; CDR2 reads YFSETQ. The CDR3 is 16 amino acids. V was cut by 1 base and J by 0 bases, with 11 bases left in between.

V gene TRBV11-2 combines with J gene TRBJ2-7, with 9 bases identical to TRBD1. The CDR3 spans 16 residues. Germline CDR1 SGHAT, CDR2 FQNNGV. V lost 0 bases, J lost 3 bases, and 6 bases stayed unmatched. DNA for the CDR3: TGTGCCAGCAGCTTAGACCCCTTGGACAGGGGCTACGAGCAGTACTTC. Translation gives CASSLDPLDRGYEQYF. Variable domain in full (rest from reference TRBV11-2 and TRBJ2-7): EAGVAQSPRYKIIEKRQSVAFWCNPISGHATLYWYQQILGQGPKLLIQFQNNGVVDDSQLPKDRFSAERLKGVDSTLKIQPAKLEDSAVYLCASSLDPLDRGYEQYFGPGTRLTVT.

The rearrangement uses TRBV15 and TRBJ1-5; 7 bases match TRBD1. The CDR3 extends over 14 amino acids. Trimming cost V 2 bases and J 4 bases; bases outside gene matches: 2. Germline CDR1 reads LNHNV; CDR2 reads YYDKDF (reference sequence). The DNA of the CDR3 is TGTGCCACCAGCAGAATCAGGGGGAATCAGCCCCAGCATTTT. It encodes CATSRIRGNQPQHF.

The genes are TRBV2 and TRBJ2-2, with TRBD1 as a possible D gene (5 bases). The germline V gene encodes CDR1 SNHLY and CDR2 FYNNEI. The V end was cut by 6 bases, the J end by 2 bases, with 13 bases between. The CDR3 covers 15 residues. CDR3 coding DNA: TGTGCCAGCAGGACAGCCGTCCCAAACACCGGGGAGCTGTTTTTT. Its translation is CASRTAVPNTGELFF.

This clonotype was observed many times. The chain recombines TRBV9 with TRBJ2-2; D is uncertain. V was pared by 0 bases and J by 4 bases, with 1 base between. Germline loops: CDR1 SGDLS, CDR2 YYNGEE. This CDR3 has 12 residues. The CDR3 reads CASSVGTGELFF. CDR3 bases: TGTGCCAGCAGCGTAGGCACCGGGGAGCTGTTTTTT.

This clonotype was detected only a few times. This chain joins TRBV15 and TRBJ2-3, with a tentative D call TRBD2 (5 bases). Germline CDR1 reads LNHNV; CDR2 reads YYDKDF (reference sequence). V gave up 3 bases and J gave up 5 bases, with 6 bases separating them. The CDR3 extends over 12 amino acids. The DNA of the CDR3 is TGTGCCACCAGCAGGGAGGAAGATACGCAGTATTTT. This gives the protein CATSREEDTQYF.

This clonotype showed up just a few times. The chain uses TRBV4-2 and TRBJ1-2; the D is unclear. CDR1 LGHNA and CDR2 YNFKEQ come from the germline V gene. This CDR3 has 11 amino acids. V was shortened by 0 bases and J by 9 bases, with 5 bases between the two germline ends. DNA for the CDR3: TGTGCCAGCAGCCAAGATAAGAGCTACACCTTC. This encodes CASSQDKSYTF.

This chain links TRBV12-3 or TRBV12-4 with TRBJ1-1; 7 nucleotides agree with TRBD1. The CDR3 covers 12 residues. V was clipped by 5 bases and J by 4 bases; unmatched bases: 1. The CDR3 DNA follows: TGTGCCAGCAGTACAGGGGCCACTGAAGCTTTCTTT. This gives the protein CASSTGATEAFF.

This chain connects TRBV5-1 to TRBJ2-3; D remains unclear. The V gene lost 3 bases and the J gene lost 0 bases, with 14 bases spanning the gap. CDR3 size: 16 residues. In germline, CDR1 is SGHRS, CDR2 YFSETQ. CDR3 residues: CASSYRAGLSTDTQYF. The CDR3 bases are TGCGCCAGCAGCTACCGAGCAGGCCTAAGCACAGATACGCAGTATTTT.

The rearrangement links TRBV13 to TRBJ2-5; D ambiguous. The CDR3 is 15 residues long. Trimming left V 3 bases short and J 6 bases short, with 17 bases between. The germline CDR1 and CDR2 sequences are PRHDT and FYEKMQ (reference sequence). Here the CDR3 reads CASSFGRVREQTQYF. The DNA for the CDR3 is TGTGCCAGCAGCTTTGGACGTGTAAGGGAACAGACCCAGTACTTC.

This clonotype was detected many times. This chain connects TRBV6-5 to TRBJ1-3, with D perhaps matching TRBD1 (6 bases). Germline-derived CDR1 and CDR2 are MNHEY and SVGAGI. V was pared by 7 bases and J by 2 bases, with 15 bases between. The CDR3 covers 15 residues. CDR3 residues: CASTLAGATGNTIYF. The CDR3, as DNA: TGTGCCAGCACTTTGGCGGGGGCCACTGGAAACACCATATATTTT.

The table lists this clonotype with a few counts. V and J are TRBV6-5 and TRBJ2-4; D gene unclear. The germline V gene has CDR1 MNHEY and CDR2 SVGAGI. The CDR3 is made up of 13 amino acids. Trimming pared 0 bases from V and 9 bases from J, leaving 9 bases between. CDR3 in amino acids: CASSYSGSPIQYF. In DNA form, the CDR3 reads TGTGCCAGCAGTTACTCGGGCAGCCCCATTCAGTACTTC.

J is TRBJ1-1 and V is TRBV11-2; possibly TRBD1 for D (6 bases). Between the trimmed V and J ends, which lost 5 bases and 1 base, there was a span of 17 bases. There are 16 residues in the CDR3. The V gene's germline CDR1 is SGHAT and CDR2 FQNNGV. As DNA, the CDR3 is TGTGCCAGCAGCCCTAGGCCCGGGGGCCCGAACACTGAAGCTTTCTTT. Its translation is CASSPRPGGPNTEAFF. The whole variable domain, remainder taken from reference TRBV11-2 and TRBJ1-1, is EAGVAQSPRYKIIEKRQSVAFWCNPISGHATLYWYQQILGQGPKLLIQFQNNGVVDDSQLPKDRFSAERLKGVDSTLKIQPAKLEDSAVYLCASSPRPGGPNTEAFFGQGTRLTVV.

The V and J genes are TRBV12-3 or TRBV12-4 and TRBJ2-7, with D maybe TRBD2 (6 bases). The V end was cut by 5 bases, the J end by 0 bases, with 11 bases between. This CDR3 comprises 14 residues. The CDR3 DNA follows: TGTGCCAGCAGTCCGTCGGACTACTCCTACGAGCAGTACTTC. Translating gives CASSPSDYSYEQYF.

V and J are TRBV10-3 and TRBJ2-7, with D uncertain. The CDR3 is 11 amino acids. V was cut by 6 bases and J by 5 bases, with 8 bases left in between. Germline lookup yields CDR1 ENHRY and CDR2 SYGVKD. The CDR3 here is CAIRDTDEQYF. CDR3 DNA: TGTGCCATCAGAGATACGGACGAGCAGTACTTC.

The chain's CDR3 is CAWKDPSLLLLAYEQYF. CDR3 nucleotide sequence: TGTGCCTGGAAGGACCCTTCCTTGCTTCTGTTGGCCTACGAGCAGTACTTC. This chain joins TRBV30 and TRBJ2-7; D call uncertain. Trimming took 4 bases from V and 2 from J, leaving 24 bases between them. Germline CDR1 reads GTSNPN; CDR2 reads SVGIG (reference sequence). CDR3 length: 17 amino acids.

This clonotype has a count of ten or more. This chain connects TRBV6-4 to TRBJ1-6; no clear D. This CDR3 is 12 amino acids long. V dropped 10 bases and J dropped 10 bases, with 14 bases sitting between them. The germline gives CDR1 MRHNA, CDR2 SNTAGT. The CDR3 nucleotides are TGTGCCATCATTAGCGGGTACTCACCCCTCCACTTT. As protein: CAIISGYSPLHF.